These 14 T cell receptor beta chains came from one sample sequenced in a study of a mutant IDH1 vaccine in newly diagnosed glioma. TCRdb's table, derived via immunoSEQ multiplex PCR, lists solely in-frame clones and lacks some. The sample lists about 36,000 clones; around 80% were seen once. The time point was: week 11, during vaccination. In the vaccine, a single dose held 300 ug of the mutant IDH1 20-mer peptide, along with topical imiquimod. Their antigen targets remain unknown. Sequencing was performed on peripheral blood mononuclear cells (PBMCs), taken from a glioma patient whose treatment included an IDH1 peptide vaccine. These receptors were collected from a woman aged 25 to 39 with glioma. Some clones in this sample may be carry-over from other donors' samples.

In this sample, this clone turned up once. The rearrangement links TRBV27 to TRBJ1-5, with TRBD1 matching over 8 bases. CDR1 is MNHEY and CDR2 is SMNVEV in the germline V gene (reference sequence). After removal of 3 bases from V and 2 bases from J, the junction contained 3 bases not matched to a gene. The CDR3 contains 15 residues. DNA of the CDR3: TGTGCCAGCAGTTTGGGACAGGAGGGCAATCAGCCCCAGCATTTT. It is translated as CASSLGQEGNQPQHF.

The V gene is TRBV7-6, the J gene TRBJ2-5; unclear D gene. Germline lookup yields CDR1 SGHVS and CDR2 FNYEAQ. The CDR3 consists of 13 residues. The ends were cut back, 2 bases at V and 5 bases at J, with 9 bases in the middle. The CDR3 here is CASSLRNGETQYF. The CDR3 DNA reads as TGTGCCAGCAGCTTACGGAACGGGGAGACCCAGTACTTC.

V is TRBV19 and J is TRBJ1-5; D gene unclear. Germline V CDR1 and CDR2: LNHDA, SQIVND (reference sequence). The CDR3 length is 16 residues. V lost 4 bases and J lost 0, with 13 bases in between. CDR3: CASSTKRYVSNQPQHF. CDR3 sequence (DNA): TGTGCCAGTAGTACCAAAAGGTACGTTAGCAATCAGCCCCAGCATTTT.

This sequence joins TRBV7-6 and TRBJ1-4, with a possible D match to TRBD1 (6 bases). Deletions cut 5 bases from V and 6 bases from J, with 13 bases between. Germline CDR1 is SGHVS and CDR2 is FNYEAQ. CDR3 length: 14 residues. CDR3 region: CASSLTGTHEKLFF. For the CDR3, the DNA is TGTGCCAGCAGCCTTACAGGGACGCATGAAAAACTGTTTTTT.

The genes are TRBV5-1 and TRBJ1-4; a weak D match, TRBD1 (5 bases). The germline V gene encodes CDR1 SGHRS and CDR2 YFSETQ. The length of the CDR3 is 15 residues. The V gene lost 4 bases and the J gene lost 4 bases, with 14 bases spanning the gap. Written as DNA, the CDR3 is TGCGCCAGCAGCCTCCGACAGCCGGGTAATGAAAAACTGTTTTTT. Translated: CASSLRQPGNEKLFF.

This clone showed up just a few times. V and J are TRBV2 and TRBJ1-1; D possibly corresponds to TRBD1 (6 bases). Trimming shortened V by 6 bases and J by 10 bases, and 15 bases separated the two germline ends. Germline CDR1 reads SNHLY; CDR2 reads FYNNEI. This CDR3 has 12 amino acids. CDR3: CASSIPGGPAFF. Written as DNA, the CDR3 is TGTGCCAGCAGCATACCGGGGGGGCCAGCTTTCTTT.

This sequence joins TRBV27 and TRBJ2-5; no reliable D call. V shed 5 bases and J shed 4 bases, with 20 bases lying between them. This CDR3 has 16 amino acids. CDR1 and CDR2 from the germline V gene are MNHEY and SMNVEV (reference sequence). CDR3 sequence reads: CASSKVGKAQRETQYF. CDR3 sequence (DNA): TGTGCCAGCAGTAAAGTAGGAAAAGCGCAGCGAGAGACCCAGTACTTC.

The J gene is TRBJ2-7, the V gene TRBV6-6, with D hard to call. The CDR3 is 12 residues long. The V gene's germline CDR1 is MNHNY and CDR2 SVGAGI (reference sequence). The V gene lost 5 bases and the J gene lost 3 bases, with 8 bases spanning the gap. The CDR3 loop is CASSMTSYEQYF. The CDR3 nucleotides are TGTGCCAGCAGTATGACAAGCTACGAGCAGTACTTC.

The rearrangement uses TRBV5-1 and TRBJ1-1; D ambiguous. From germline, CDR1 is SGHRS and CDR2 YFSETQ. The CDR3 covers 15 residues. V lost 0 bases and J lost 4, with 13 bases in between. The CDR3 nucleotides are TGCGCCAGCAGCTTGGATCGAGGGTTTAGCACTGAAGCTTTCTTT. This translates into CASSLDRGFSTEAFF.

J is TRBJ1-2 and V is TRBV2; 10 bases agree with TRBD1. V lost 6 bases and J lost 8; bases outside the gene matches: 9. The CDR3 sequence is 14 residues long. Germline lookup yields CDR1 SNHLY and CDR2 FYNNEI. CDR3 in amino acids: CASREDRGTEGYTF. As DNA, the CDR3 is TGTGCCAGCAGAGAGGACAGGGGGACTGAGGGCTACACCTTC.

The chain carries TRBV7-8 and TRBJ1-1; a weak D match, TRBD1 (5 bases). V was shortened by 6 bases and J by 0 bases, with 17 bases between the two germline ends. The CDR3 covers 16 residues. CDR1 and CDR2 (germline): SGHVS, FQNEAQ. CDR3: CASSPRDRGVNTEAFF. In DNA, the CDR3 is TGTGCCAGCAGTCCCCGGGACCGTGGGGTGAACACTGAAGCTTTCTTT.

J is TRBJ1-5 and V is TRBV25-1; 8 bases map to TRBD1. From germline, CDR1 is MGHDK and CDR2 SYGVNS. Trimming removed 5 bases from V and 0 bases from J; junction bases left unmatched: 3. CDR3 length: 15 amino acids. The CDR3 sequence: CASSPDRGSNQPQHF. The CDR3 DNA reads as TGTGCCAGCAGTCCCGACAGGGGTAGCAATCAGCCCCAGCATTTT.

The V and J genes are TRBV7-9 and TRBJ2-1, with D uncertain. V lost 5 bases, J lost 2 bases, and 10 bases lay in between. The CDR3 contains 14 residues. CDR1 and CDR2 from the germline V gene are SEHNR and FQNEAQ (reference sequence). The CDR3 region has the DNA TGTGCCAGCAGCACAATTGGCGCCTACAATGAGCAGTTCTTC. Amino acids: CASSTIGAYNEQFF.

V gene TRBV5-1 combines with J gene TRBJ2-7, with TRBD2 identical over 7 bases. The junction had 5 bases not matched to a gene; V was cut back by 0 bases and J by 2 bases. Germline V CDR1 and CDR2: SGHRS, YFSETQ. The CDR3 contains 15 residues. The CDR3: CASSLVGTNAYEQYF. The CDR3 DNA reads TGCGCCAGCAGCTTGGTTGGGACTAACGCCTACGAGCAGTACTTC.